A selection of T cell receptor beta chains follows, all from one sample in a study of beta chain features in type 1 diabetes. TCRdb's table, derived via immunoSEQ multiplex PCR, lists solely in-frame clones and lacks some. Among 400,000 or so clones listed, over 8.5% were seen once. Sequences were obtained from central memory CD4+ T cells from blood. Every receptor here comes from a young man with type 1 diabetes. CDR3s include the opening cysteine and the closing phenylalanine or tryptophan. Fields, in order: clone size, D gene, V gene, J gene, CDR3 DNA, CDR3 protein. The D gene is left open where the match is weak. The size entry is marked missing in some rows and otherwise reads once, few, many or a size class.

clone_size: few; d_call: -; v_call: TRBV5-1; j_call: TRBJ2-3; cdr3_nt: TGCGCCAGCAGCAGCTCGACAGATACGCAGTATTTT; cdr3_aa: CASSSSTDTQYF
clone_size: few; d_call: TRBD2; v_call: TRBV11-1; j_call: TRBJ2-5; cdr3_nt: TGTGCCAGCAGCCCAGGACTAGCGGGATTACAAGAGACCCAGTACTTC; cdr3_aa: CASSPGLAGLQETQYF
clone_size: few; d_call: -; v_call: TRBV20-1; j_call: TRBJ2-7; cdr3_nt: TGCAGTGCTAGAAGTGGGTTTGAACAGTACTTC; cdr3_aa: CSARSGFEQYF
clone_size: -; d_call: -; v_call: TRBV19; j_call: TRBJ2-7; cdr3_nt: TGTGCCAGTAGTCCAGGACTTACATACGCGACAGAGCAGTACTTC; cdr3_aa: CASSPGLTYATEQYF
clone_size: few; d_call: -; v_call: TRBV7-2; j_call: TRBJ2-1; cdr3_nt: TGTGCCAGCGAAGCCGGCCCTCTCTACAATGAGCAGTTCTTC; cdr3_aa: CASEAGPLYNEQFF
clone_size: few; d_call: -; v_call: TRBV5-4; j_call: TRBJ2-5; cdr3_nt: TGTGCCAGCAGCCCGGGGCCTGCGGAGACCCAGTACTTC; cdr3_aa: CASSPGPAETQYF
clone_size: few; d_call: -; v_call: TRBV15; j_call: TRBJ1-5; cdr3_nt: TGTGCCACCAGCAGAGATCTAGGGACGTGGAATCAGCCCCAGCATTTT; cdr3_aa: CATSRDLGTWNQPQHF
clone_size: -; d_call: -; v_call: TRBV19; j_call: TRBJ2-2; cdr3_nt: TGTGCCAGTAGTATAGTGGGGGACACGAACACCGGGGAGCTGTTTTTT; cdr3_aa: CASSIVGDTNTGELFF
clone_size: few; d_call: TRBD1; v_call: TRBV9; j_call: TRBJ2-7; cdr3_nt: TGTGCCAGCAGCGCTACAGGGGATAGCTACGAGCAGTACTTC; cdr3_aa: CASSATGDSYEQYF
clone_size: few; d_call: TRBD2; v_call: TRBV27; j_call: TRBJ2-5; cdr3_nt: TGTGCCAGCAGTTCCCCTCCCGGGCGGGGGAGGCAAGAGACCCAGTACTTC; cdr3_aa: CASSSPPGRGRQETQYF
clone_size: many; d_call: -; v_call: TRBV14; j_call: TRBJ1-1; cdr3_nt: TGTGCCAGCAGCCCTGGGACAAAAGCTTTCTTT; cdr3_aa: CASSPGTKAFF
clone_size: few; d_call: TRBD1; v_call: TRBV28; j_call: TRBJ1-5; cdr3_nt: TGTGCCAGTATAGTGGGAGGGGGCTATAGCAATCAGCCCCAGCATTTT; cdr3_aa: CASIVGGGYSNQPQHF
clone_size: few; d_call: -; v_call: TRBV7-9; j_call: TRBJ2-2; cdr3_nt: TGTGCCAGCAGCCCACCCCGGCGCACCGGGGAGCTGTTTTTT; cdr3_aa: CASSPPRRTGELFF
clone_size: few; d_call: TRBD1; v_call: TRBV7-2; j_call: TRBJ1-5; cdr3_nt: TGTGCCAGCAGCTTCGGGACAGGGGGTAATCAGCCCCAGCATTTT; cdr3_aa: CASSFGTGGNQPQHF
clone_size: -; d_call: -; v_call: TRBV6-5; j_call: TRBJ1-5; cdr3_nt: TGTGCCAGCAAGGCCGACCGCCGCAATCAGCCCCAGCATTTT; cdr3_aa: CASKADRRNQPQHF
clone_size: -; d_call: -; v_call: TRBV2; j_call: TRBJ1-5; cdr3_nt: TGTGCCAGCAGTCCCGGGACTACATCAGGTGATCAGCCCCAGCATTTT; cdr3_aa: CASSPGTTSGDQPQHF
clone_size: -; d_call: TRBD1; v_call: TRBV19; j_call: TRBJ2-1; cdr3_nt: TGTGCCAGCGTTGGGCGTGGACAGGGGATCAATGAGCAGTTCTTC; cdr3_aa: CASVGRGQGINEQFF
clone_size: few; d_call: -; v_call: TRBV9; j_call: TRBJ2-3; cdr3_nt: TGTGCCAGCAGCTCCCCGAGAGATGGAGATACGCAGTATTTT; cdr3_aa: CASSSPRDGDTQYF
clone_size: few; d_call: -; v_call: TRBV6-5; j_call: TRBJ1-4; cdr3_nt: TGTGCCAGCAGTCTCCAGGGGATATCGGAAAAACTGTTTTTT; cdr3_aa: CASSLQGISEKLFF
clone_size: few; d_call: -; v_call: TRBV5-4; j_call: TRBJ2-2; cdr3_nt: TGTGCCAGCAGCTTGGTAAACACCGGGGAGCTGTTTTTT; cdr3_aa: CASSLVNTGELFF
clone_size: -; d_call: -; v_call: TRBV9; j_call: TRBJ1-2; cdr3_nt: TGTGCCAGCACCTCCTACCCAATCTTC; cdr3_aa: CASTSYPIF
clone_size: many; d_call: TRBD1; v_call: TRBV6-1; j_call: TRBJ1-5; cdr3_nt: TGTGCCAGCAGTGTAGGGACAGCCCAGCCCCAGCATTTT; cdr3_aa: CASSVGTAQPQHF
clone_size: few; d_call: TRBD1; v_call: TRBV28; j_call: TRBJ2-5; cdr3_nt: TGTGCCAGCAGTTTATACTCAGGGGGCGAGGGAGAGACCCAGTACTTC; cdr3_aa: CASSLYSGGEGETQYF
clone_size: -; d_call: -; v_call: TRBV11-2; j_call: TRBJ1-4; cdr3_nt: TGTGCCAGCACCCATTGGGGAAGAACTAATGAAAAACTGTTTTTT; cdr3_aa: CASTHWGRTNEKLFF
clone_size: -; d_call: -; v_call: TRBV7-6; j_call: TRBJ2-3; cdr3_nt: TGTGCCAGCAGCTTGTCCGCCAGCGGGAGCACAGATACGCAGTATTTT; cdr3_aa: CASSLSASGSTDTQYF
clone_size: few; d_call: -; v_call: TRBV21-1; j_call: TRBJ2-1; cdr3_nt: TGTGCCAGCAGCAAAGACGCGACTAGCGTCGGCGATGAGCAGTTCTTC; cdr3_aa: CASSKDATSVGDEQFF
clone_size: few; d_call: -; v_call: TRBV6-5; j_call: TRBJ2-5; cdr3_nt: TGTGCCAGCAGTTATATAAAGTCAGTGGAGACCCAGTACTTC; cdr3_aa: CASSYIKSVETQYF
clone_size: -; d_call: -; v_call: TRBV18; j_call: TRBJ2-5; cdr3_nt: TGTGCCAGCTCCAGTAGGATTATCGAGGGGGAGACCCAGTACTTC; cdr3_aa: CASSSRIIEGETQYF
clone_size: -; d_call: TRBD1; v_call: TRBV7-9; j_call: TRBJ1-2; cdr3_nt: TGTGCCAGCAGCCGGAGGGGACAGGGGGACTATGGCTACACCTTC; cdr3_aa: CASSRRGQGDYGYTF
clone_size: few; d_call: TRBD2; v_call: TRBV19; j_call: TRBJ2-3; cdr3_nt: TGTGCCAGTAGATCTAGCGGGATGACAGATACGCAGTATTTT; cdr3_aa: CASRSSGMTDTQYF
clone_size: few; d_call: -; v_call: TRBV19; j_call: TRBJ1-5; cdr3_nt: TGTGCCAGTAGTGATAACAGGTTGGATCAGCCCCAGCATTTT; cdr3_aa: CASSDNRLDQPQHF
clone_size: few; d_call: -; v_call: TRBV5-1; j_call: TRBJ2-3; cdr3_nt: TGCGCCAGCAGCTTGGTCCAGGGCCAGGGGGATACGCAGTATTTT; cdr3_aa: CASSLVQGQGDTQYF
clone_size: once; d_call: -; v_call: TRBV7-8; j_call: TRBJ2-3; cdr3_nt: TGTGCCAGCAGCTCACAGGGCGTGCACCTAGATACGCAGTATTTT; cdr3_aa: CASSSQGVHLDTQYF
clone_size: -; d_call: -; v_call: TRBV12-5; j_call: TRBJ2-2; cdr3_nt: TGTGCTAGTGGAAGGGGCATAACCGGGGAGCTGTTTTTT; cdr3_aa: CASGRGITGELFF
clone_size: -; d_call: TRBD2; v_call: TRBV10-3; j_call: TRBJ2-1; cdr3_nt: TGTGCCATCAGTGAGACTAGCGGGAGGCCAGAAAACAATGAGCAGTTCTTC; cdr3_aa: CAISETSGRPENNEQFF
clone_size: -; d_call: -; v_call: TRBV5-1; j_call: TRBJ2-7; cdr3_nt: TGCGCCAGCAGCTTCCAGGGCTACGAGCAGTACTTC; cdr3_aa: CASSFQGYEQYF
clone_size: -; d_call: -; v_call: TRBV7-2; j_call: TRBJ1-1; cdr3_nt: TGTGCCAGCAGCCCGGACCAGATAGGGGCGAACACTGAAGCTTTCTTT; cdr3_aa: CASSPDQIGANTEAFF
clone_size: -; d_call: TRBD2; v_call: TRBV29-1; j_call: TRBJ2-7; cdr3_nt: TGCAGCGTGCCTCGGGAGGGCCCTTTCGAGCAGTACTTC; cdr3_aa: CSVPREGPFEQYF
clone_size: few; d_call: -; v_call: TRBV7-3; j_call: TRBJ2-7; cdr3_nt: TGTGCCAGCAGCTCTTCTAGCGTCTCCTACGAGCAGTACTTC; cdr3_aa: CASSSSSVSYEQYF
clone_size: -; d_call: -; v_call: TRBV7-7; j_call: TRBJ2-3; cdr3_nt: TGTGCCAGCAGCTTAAGCGGTGTAAGCACAGATACGCAGTATTTT; cdr3_aa: CASSLSGVSTDTQYF
clone_size: -; d_call: TRBD1; v_call: TRBV28; j_call: TRBJ1-2; cdr3_nt: TGTGCCAGCAGTCTATGGGCAGGGGGCAACTATGGCTACACCTTC; cdr3_aa: CASSLWAGGNYGYTF
clone_size: -; d_call: -; v_call: TRBV12-5; j_call: TRBJ2-1; cdr3_nt: TGTGCTAGTGGTTTCCCCGGGGCGGTCAATGAGCAGTTCTTC; cdr3_aa: CASGFPGAVNEQFF
clone_size: -; d_call: -; v_call: TRBV13; j_call: TRBJ2-7; cdr3_nt: TGTGCCAGCAGCTTAGTAGGCAGACAGACCTACGAGCAGTACTTC; cdr3_aa: CASSLVGRQTYEQYF
clone_size: many; d_call: -; v_call: TRBV18; j_call: TRBJ2-3; cdr3_nt: TGTGCCAGCTCCCCCCGGGGTACAGATACGCAGTATTTT; cdr3_aa: CASSPRGTDTQYF
clone_size: -; d_call: TRBD1; v_call: TRBV28; j_call: TRBJ1-2; cdr3_nt: TGTGCCAGCAGTCAAGGACAGGGGAACTATGGCTACACCTTC; cdr3_aa: CASSQGQGNYGYTF
clone_size: -; d_call: TRBD1; v_call: TRBV11-2; j_call: TRBJ1-4; cdr3_nt: TGTGCCAGCAGCTTACCGAGGACAGGGTGTGTTGAAAAACTGTTTTTT; cdr3_aa: CASSLPRTGCVEKLFF
clone_size: -; d_call: -; v_call: TRBV28; j_call: TRBJ2-7; cdr3_nt: TGTGCCAGCAGCCCTACTGACAGCTCCTACGAGCAGTACTTC; cdr3_aa: CASSPTDSSYEQYF
clone_size: -; d_call: TRBD1; v_call: TRBV7-9; j_call: TRBJ2-3; cdr3_nt: TGTGCCAGCAGCCGTGGGACAGGTACAGATACGCAGTATTTT; cdr3_aa: CASSRGTGTDTQYF
clone_size: -; d_call: -; v_call: TRBV7-2; j_call: TRBJ2-5; cdr3_nt: TGTGCCAGCAGCCTACGGACGGATGAGACCCAGTACTTC; cdr3_aa: CASSLRTDETQYF
clone_size: -; d_call: TRBD1; v_call: TRBV10-3; j_call: TRBJ1-3; cdr3_nt: TGTGCCATCAGTGAGTTGGGAGGGGGCCGCTCTGGAAACACCATATATTTT; cdr3_aa: CAISELGGGRSGNTIYF
clone_size: -; d_call: -; v_call: TRBV5-8; j_call: TRBJ1-5; cdr3_nt: TGTGCCAGCAGCCTGCCGCCGGGACGGGGGTATCAGCCCCAGCATTTT; cdr3_aa: CASSLPPGRGYQPQHF
clone_size: many; d_call: TRBD1; v_call: TRBV19; j_call: TRBJ2-5; cdr3_nt: TGTGCCAGTACCACGACAGGGGGCGTGGAGACCCAGTACTTC; cdr3_aa: CASTTTGGVETQYF
clone_size: -; d_call: TRBD2; v_call: TRBV7-3; j_call: TRBJ2-1; cdr3_nt: TGTGCCAGCAGCTTAGCGGGAGGGGCCACTGAGCAGTTCTTC; cdr3_aa: CASSLAGGATEQFF
clone_size: -; d_call: -; v_call: TRBV2; j_call: TRBJ2-6; cdr3_nt: TGTGCCAGCAGTGAACAGGGATTCTCTGGGGCCAACGTCCTGACTTTC; cdr3_aa: CASSEQGFSGANVLTF